This T cell receptor (beta chain) was sequenced for a study of shared clonotypes between healthy human individuals. Naive CD8 populations comprised CD45RO-negative cells positively selected for CCR7, excluding terminally differentiated effector memory CD45RA+ cells. Using immunoSEQ multiplex PCR, the repertoire was profiled, and TCRdb retains in-frame clones only, with some absent. The profile covers around 2,000,000 clones, with 85% to 95% appearing a single time and 1.5% to 2% taken by the ten largest. The V gene's germline CDR1 is MGHRA and CDR2 YSYEKL. CDR3 length: 12 residues. V was cut by 4 bases and J by 7 bases, with 11 bases left in between.

The receptor was isolated from a man aged 18-30 years in good health. Some clones in this sample may be carry-over from other donors' samples. This rearrangement joins TRBV4-1 to TRBJ2-7; possible D gene TRBD1, 6 bases. The specimen was naive CD8+ T cells from PBMCs. CDR3 DNA: TGCGCCAGCAGCCGAGGGGGAATTGAGCAGTACTTC. Residues: CASSRGGIEQYF.